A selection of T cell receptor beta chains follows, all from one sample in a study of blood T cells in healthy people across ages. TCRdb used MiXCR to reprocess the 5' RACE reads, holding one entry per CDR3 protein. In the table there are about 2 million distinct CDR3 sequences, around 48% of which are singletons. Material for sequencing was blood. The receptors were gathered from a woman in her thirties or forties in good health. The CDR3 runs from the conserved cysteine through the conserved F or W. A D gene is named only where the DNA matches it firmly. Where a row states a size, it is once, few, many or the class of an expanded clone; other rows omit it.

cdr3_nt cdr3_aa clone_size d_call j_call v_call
TGTGCCAGCAGTTACTCGCCACGGGACGTACCCTACGAGCAGTACTTC CASSYSPRDVPYEQYF . . TRBJ2-7 TRBV6-2/TRBV6-3
TGCGCCAGCAGCTTCGGGAACGTAAACCAAGAGACCCAGTACTTC CASSFGNVNQETQYF . . TRBJ2-5 TRBV5-1
TGTGCCATCAGTCCCATGGCAGGACAAGAGACCCAGTACTTC CAISPMAGQETQYF . . TRBJ2-5 TRBV10-3
TGTGCCAGCCGTGGGACAGGGATTGGAAACACCATATATTTT CASRGTGIGNTIYF . TRBD1 TRBJ1-3 TRBV6-2/TRBV6-3
TGTGCCACCAGCGGATTAGCGGGGGAAAGCTCCTACGAGCAGTACTTC CATSGLAGESSYEQYF . TRBD2 TRBJ2-7 TRBV15
TGTGCCAGCACCCTTAGGCTAGCGGGGGGAGGGGGCACAGATACGCAGTATTTT CASTLRLAGGGGTDTQYF . TRBD2 TRBJ2-3 TRBV11-2
TGTGCCAGCAGCCAAGACCTTCTTAAAGAGACCCAGTACTTC CASSQDLLKETQYF . . TRBJ2-5 TRBV3-1
TGCAGTGCTAGATCACCGGGTCCGGGACAGCTGTTTTTT CSARSPGPGQLFF . TRBD1 TRBJ1-4 TRBV20-1
TGCGCCAGCAGCCAAGATCCTGTCACTAATGAAAAACTGTTTTTT CASSQDPVTNEKLFF . . TRBJ1-4 TRBV4-3
TGTGCCAGCAGCTACTGGGACGGGGCCTACGAGCAGTACTTC CASSYWDGAYEQYF . . TRBJ2-7 TRBV7-2
TGTGCCAGCGGGACTGGGCAACTGAATTCACCCCTCCACTTT CASGTGQLNSPLHF . . TRBJ1-6 TRBV5-6
TGCAGTGCTATGCCCGGCGAGAGGGAGCGGGAGACCCAGTACTTC CSAMPGERERETQYF . . TRBJ2-5 TRBV20-1
TGTGCCAGCAGCTTAGTTCTCACTAGCGGGGGCACAGATACGCAGTATTTT CASSLVLTSGGTDTQYF once TRBD2 TRBJ2-3 TRBV7-2
TGTGCCAGCAGCCCTCACCCAGGGACTCAAGAGACCCAGTTCTTC CASSPHPGTQETQFF . . TRBJ2-1 TRBV11-2
TGTGCCAGCAGTGACATGGGGGGGGCTAAGTACGAGCAGTACTTC CASSDMGGAKYEQYF few . TRBJ2-7 TRBV6-5
TGTGCCAGCAGTCAAAAGCTAGATACGCAGTATTTT CASSQKLDTQYF few . TRBJ2-3 TRBV27
TGTGCCAGCAGCTCCCATGCCACCGACTACAATGAGCAGTTCTTC CASSSHATDYNEQFF . . TRBJ2-1 TRBV7-9
TGTGCCAGCTCCCGGGGGTTGGGGGCCTTACGGGGTGAGCAGTTCTTC CASSRGLGALRGEQFF . . TRBJ2-1 TRBV2
TGCAGTGCTAGAGATGGCAGTTGGGAATATGGCTACACCTTC CSARDGSWEYGYTF . . TRBJ1-2 TRBV20-1
TGCGCCAGCAGCCTAAGTGTGTCCGGGACTAGCAGGGGGGCCTTCCACAATGAGCAGTTCTTC CASSLSVSGTSRGAFHNEQFF . TRBD2 TRBJ2-1 TRBV4-3
TGTGCCTCAACGGAACAGGTCACTGGGGCCAACGTCCTGACTTTC CASTEQVTGANVLTF . . TRBJ2-6 TRBV12-3/TRBV12-4
TGTGCTAGTGGTTTGCAGGGACGCACAGATACGCAGTATTTT CASGLQGRTDTQYF . . TRBJ2-3 TRBV12-5
TGTGCCAGCAGTTTTATGGGCAGGGCGACAGATACGCAGTATTTT CASSFMGRATDTQYF . . TRBJ2-3 TRBV12-3/TRBV12-4
TGCAGCGTTGTCGCGGACAGGGGGCTCGGTGAGCAGTTCTTC CSVVADRGLGEQFF . TRBD1 TRBJ2-1 TRBV29-1
TGTGCCAGCAGCCCCGGTCCCGGGACAGGGGTCACTGAAGCTTTCTTT CASSPGPGTGVTEAFF . TRBD1 TRBJ1-1 TRBV13
TGCAGCGTTGGTAGGGGGCCGGGTGAGCAGTTCTTC CSVGRGPGEQFF few TRBD1 TRBJ2-1 TRBV29-1
TGTGCCAGCAGTGAGTCAGGGGGCACTAGGGAGCAGTACTTC CASSESGGTREQYF . TRBD1 TRBJ2-4 TRBV6-1
TGCGCCAGCGCAAAGCGGGGGACTAATGAAAAACTGTTTTTT CASAKRGTNEKLFF few . TRBJ1-4 TRBV4-3
TGTGCCAGCAGTTTATCGAGAGGGACAGGTACCCCACGAGGCTCCTACGAGCAGTACTTC CASSLSRGTGTPRGSYEQYF . TRBD1 TRBJ2-7 TRBV27
TGTGCCAGCAGCTTACCGGCCGGACAAATGCGCTACGAGCAGTACTTC CASSLPAGQMRYEQYF . . TRBJ2-7 TRBV7-9
TGTGCCAGCAGTTATAGCGGGGGGCCAACCCACCAGCAGTACTTC CASSYSGGPTHQQYF few TRBD2 TRBJ2-5 TRBV6-2/TRBV6-3
TGTGCCAGCAGCTTACGGCGGACAGCCAGCACAGATACGCAGTATTTT CASSLRRTASTDTQYF . . TRBJ2-3 TRBV7-2
TGCGCCAGCAGCTTGGGACTTCCGGGACAGCGCGCCTACGAGCAGTACTTC CASSLGLPGQRAYEQYF . TRBD1 TRBJ2-7 TRBV5-1
TGTGCCAGCAGCCCTCAATGGGTGTCGAATTCACCCCTCCACTTT CASSPQWVSNSPLHF few . TRBJ1-6 TRBV7-2
TGTGCCAGCAGTTTACTTGACCAGTGGAGTGAGTTGTTCTTC CASSLLDQWSELFF . . TRBJ2-1 TRBV27
TGTGCCAGCAGACCGGGGAGCAAGACCCAGTACTTC CASRPGSKTQYF . . TRBJ2-5 TRBV28
TGTGCCAGCAGCACTAGACTAGCGGGGGTTTCCTACGAGCAGTACTTC CASSTRLAGVSYEQYF . TRBD2 TRBJ2-7 TRBV7-2
TGTGCCAGCAGTTCAAGGTGGGCAGGGGCCAAGAGGACCCAGTACTTC CASSSRWAGAKRTQYF few . TRBJ2-5 TRBV6-6
TGTGCCAGCAGTCGACAGGGTCAGAAAGAGACCCAGTACTTC CASSRQGQKETQYF few TRBD1 TRBJ2-5 TRBV27
TGTGCCAGCAGTCCCCTATACCCAAACAGCGGGGCCCCTGAAGATACGCAGTATTTT CASSPLYPNSGAPEDTQYF . TRBD2 TRBJ2-3 TRBV27
TGTGCCAGCAGTTCGTACTTTCCCAAAACAGGGAGGGGGAGTGAAAAACTGTTTTTT CASSSYFPKTGRGSEKLFF . . TRBJ1-4 TRBV6-5
TGCAGTGCCAGACTAGCGGGGGGAGCAGAGACCCAGTACTTC CSARLAGGAETQYF . TRBD2 TRBJ2-5 TRBV20-1
TGCAGTGCTGCCGCAGGACAGGGCTACGAGCAGTACTTC CSAAAGQGYEQYF . TRBD1 TRBJ2-7 TRBV20-1
TGCAGTGCTAGAGATCCCCGGCACGCACGGGGGGAGCAGTACTTC CSARDPRHARGEQYF . . TRBJ2-7 TRBV20-1
TGTGCCAGCAGTTACTCGACTGGGTCCGCTAGCTCCTATAATTCACCCCTCCACTTT CASSYSTGSASSYNSPLHF . . TRBJ1-6 TRBV6-5